The clone carrying this T cell receptor beta chain appeared a few times. Its antigen is still unknown. At the end of roughly ten days of culture, CD4+ T cells were isolated. Half the medium was replaced with IL-2 medium on days 3 and 7. V lost 5 bases and J lost 10, with 15 bases in between. Germline V lookup: CDR1 GTSNPN, CDR2 SVGIG (reference sequence). The CDR3 has 13 amino acids. The source of the sample is a study of vaccination effects on CD4 cells after COVID-19. Overall study context: ViraFEST used viral peptide pools to expand antigen-specific CD4+ T cells before sequencing. Two-dose BNT162b2 or mRNA-1273 vaccination was given to participants.

Notes on the study in general: Vaccine- and infection-induced clones showed marked clonal contraction late following vaccination.

The method was immunoSEQ multiplex PCR; TCRdb's version includes in-frame clones alone and lacks a portion of them. Found here are around 35,000 clones, under 85% of them singletons; the top ten hold about 3%. This receptor was identified in a human donor who received a COVID-19 vaccine. This sample comprised CD4+ T cells from PBMCs cultured without peptide, obtained before COVID-19 vaccination. The chain recombines TRBV30 with TRBJ1-6, with TRBD1 as a possible D gene (6 bases). In DNA form, the CDR3 reads TGTGCCTGGGCACGACAGGAAAACTCACCCCTCCACTTT. Translating gives CAWARQENSPLHF.